This T cell receptor beta chain was sequenced in a study of immune evolution from preneoplasia to lung adenocarcinoma. Study-level results: Later-stage lesions seemingly showed higher T cell density and diversity than normal lung. Normal lung had the highest top T cell clone frequencies.

Between the mid-2010s and the late 2010s, patients underwent resection in Japan or China. Two lung cancer pathologists independently confirmed each histologic diagnosis. The protocol was immunoSEQ multiplex PCR, while the TCRdb copy is restricted to in-frame clones and leaves out a portion. The sample includes under 7,500 clones, about four fifths of them seen just once. The count of this clone is one. As yet, its antigen is unknown. The sequence derives from a person aged 50-75 years with lung adenocarcinoma. Sequenced: FFPE normal lung tissue adjacent to the tumor.

This CDR3 is CASRFTGQGKGYTF. DNA of the CDR3: TGTGCCAGCCGGTTTACTGGACAGGGGAAGGGCTACACCTTC. The chain links TRBV28 to TRBJ1-2, with 9 bases fitting TRBD1. V shed 8 bases, J shed 8 bases, and the junction held 12 bases outside the gene matches. CDR3 size: 14 residues. CDR1 is MDHEN and CDR2 is SYDVKM in the germline V gene.